This is a list of T cell receptor beta chains from one sample in a study of response to subunit inactivated influenza vaccine. TCRdb reprocessed the RT-PCR reads via MiXCR and lists one record per CDR3 protein. The sample records roughly 170,000 distinct CDR3 sequences, around a tenth being singletons. The sequencing used non-naive T cells sorted from PBMCs, collected on the day of vaccination. Receptors were obtained from a middle-aged man who received an inactivated influenza vaccine. Both conserved end residues are part of each CDR3. The D gene is left open where the match is weak. Rows may omit the clone size; those that give it use once, few, many or a size class.

J: TRBJ2-7
D: TRBD1
size: many
length: 15
V: TRBV6-1
CDR3: CASSEFGTDRYEQYF
DNA: TGTGCCAGCAGTGAGTTCGGGACAGACCGCTACGAGCAGTACTTC

J: TRBJ1-6
D: TRBD1
size: .
length: 16
V: TRBV28
CDR3: CASRSGTGGWNSPLHF
DNA: TGTGCCAGCAGGTCGGGGACAGGCGGATGGAATTCACCCCTCCACTTT

J: TRBJ2-1
D: .
size: .
length: 16
V: TRBV28
CDR3: CASSSSFFGSYNEQFF
DNA: TGTGCCAGCAGTTCCTCATTCTTTGGGTCCTACAATGAGCAGTTCTTC

J: TRBJ2-1
D: TRBD2
size: many
length: 14
V: TRBV7-2
CDR3: CASSPRTRGDEQFF
DNA: TGTGCCAGCAGCCCCAGGACTAGAGGCGATGAGCAGTTCTTC

J: TRBJ1-5
D: TRBD1
size: few
length: 15
V: TRBV5-5
CDR3: CASSLAQGVYQPQHF
DNA: TGTGCCAGCAGCTTGGCACAGGGGGTTTATCAGCCCCAGCATTTT

J: TRBJ1-4
D: TRBD1
size: .
length: 14
V: TRBV7-2
CDR3: CASSITTGREKLFF
DNA: TGTGCCAGCAGCATTACGACAGGGCGTGAAAAACTGTTTTTT

J: TRBJ1-2
D: .
size: .
length: 16
V: TRBV2
CDR3: CASTASGSEFNYGYTF
DNA: TGTGCCAGCACTGCTTCTGGCAGTGAGTTTAACTATGGCTACACCTTC

J: TRBJ2-3
D: TRBD2
size: many
length: 15
V: TRBV6-1
CDR3: CASSALAGEWDTQYF
DNA: TGTGCCAGCAGTGCACTAGCGGGCGAGTGGGATACGCAGTATTTT

J: TRBJ2-5
D: .
size: .
length: 15
V: TRBV5-1
CDR3: CASSFGGRKEETQYF
DNA: TGCGCCAGCAGCTTTGGTGGGCGAAAAGAAGAGACCCAGTACTTC

J: TRBJ2-7
D: .
size: few
length: 14
V: TRBV20-1
CDR3: CSGQPDLGRYEQYF
DNA: TGCAGTGGGCAGCCAGACCTGGGGCGCTACGAGCAGTACTTC

J: TRBJ2-3
D: .
size: few
length: 15
V: TRBV7-6
CDR3: CASSLGWLAEDTQYF
DNA: TGTGCCAGCAGCTTAGGTTGGCTAGCCGAAGATACGCAGTATTTT

J: TRBJ2-1
D: TRBD2
size: many
length: 17
V: TRBV24-1
CDR3: CATSDSKKRESLNEQFF
DNA: TGTGCCACCAGTGATTCCAAAAAGCGGGAGAGTCTCAATGAGCAGTTCTTC

J: TRBJ1-4
D: .
size: many
length: 16
V: TRBV5-6
CDR3: CASTRTFTGINEKLFF
DNA: TGTGCCAGCACCCGGACGTTCACGGGGATTAATGAAAAACTGTTTTTT

J: TRBJ2-2
D: .
size: .
length: 16
V: TRBV21-1
CDR3: CASSNPTSGRAGELFF
DNA: TGTGCCAGCAGCAACCCGACTAGCGGGAGGGCGGGGGAGCTGTTTTTT

J: TRBJ2-3
D: TRBD1
size: .
length: 15
V: TRBV12-5
CDR3: CASGLGTGATDTQYF
DNA: TGTGCTAGTGGTTTGGGGACAGGGGCCACAGATACGCAGTATTTT

J: TRBJ2-3
D: TRBD2
size: .
length: 16
V: TRBV4-3
CDR3: CASSQEPSGITDTQYF
DNA: TGCGCCAGCAGCCAAGAACCTAGCGGAATCACAGATACGCAGTATTTT

J: TRBJ2-7
D: .
size: few
length: 14
V: TRBV6-2/TRBV6-3
CDR3: CASIKDGGPFEQYF
DNA: TGTGCCAGCATAAAAGATGGAGGCCCGTTCGAGCAGTACTTC